The T cell receptor (beta chain) described here comes from a study of cytotoxic CD8 clonotypes in ibrutinib-treated CLL. Background on the study: There were around twelve relapsed/refractory patients and more than 14 treatment-naive patients, and around 17 were IGHV unmutated. Investigators reported roughly 24 partial and 2 complete responses; after median around 63 months, about 15 patients remained remitted and about 12 progressed.

In regard to this clone: Antigen: not known.

CDR1 is MNHEY and CDR2 is SMNVEV in the germline V gene (reference sequence). The CDR3 runs to 16 residues. The V gene end was trimmed by 4 bases and the J gene end by 3 bases; junction bases not matched to a gene: 12. Study-level results: Sustained-remission and progressing patients' sampling times differed. Rising at ibrutinib response, clonality subsequently fell back toward baseline at progression.

The data were produced by immunoSEQ multiplex PCR, yet TCRdb's version contains in-frame clones alone and is incomplete. The table lists around 40,000 clones, 70% to 80% of them singletons. This TCR was sampled from a human donor with chronic lymphocytic leukemia. The sequencing used PBMCs, collected at disease progression, from a patient treated with ibrutinib. The V gene is TRBV27, the J gene TRBJ2-7; 7 nucleotides align to TRBD1. CDR3 sequence reads: CASSSFYRTGIYEQYF. In DNA form, the CDR3 reads TGTGCCAGCAGTTCGTTTTACCGGACAGGAATCTACGAGCAGTACTTC.